Reported below is one T cell receptor beta chain. Its binding antigen is unknown. No per-base quality is available; no much larger clone lies one base away. The sample's time point label is to be understood as: approximately 11 months on ibrutinib. For TCR beta library preparation, approximately 2 micrograms of genomic DNA were isolated from cryopreserved PBMCs. Longitudinal blood samples from CLL patients receiving ibrutinib monotherapy were subjected to high-throughput TCR beta sequencing. Patients were enrolled in a phase 2 open-label single-center ibrutinib monotherapy trial. Reading from cysteine to phenylalanine, the CDR3 counts 17 amino acids. The kept DNA is CDR3 alone, 51 bases in frame from the first base. The germline V gene (reference sequence) provides CDR1 LNHDA and CDR2 SQIVND. The junction shows trimming of 2 bases on V and 2 bases on J, and the gene matches do not reach 8 bases of it.

The goal of deep resolution MiSeq sequencing was a depth between 1 in 1 million and 1 in 200,000 T cells, and coverage averaged 10x per clonotype. The immunoSEQ hsTCRB Kit was used to generate the TCR beta libraries. As for the original processing: Data were analyzed with ImmunoSEQ Data Assistant and ImmunoSEQ Analyzer, with V, D and J genes assigned per IMGT definitions. Clonality was computed as one minus normalized Shannon entropy of productive rearrangement frequencies, ranging from 0 to 1. Public clonotype analysis was restricted to overrepresented clonotypes comprising at least 0.05% of each patient's repertoire. Fewer than 15 repertoires from age-matched healthy donors, obtained from immuneACCESS, served as clonality controls. Entries here come from immuneACCESS through TCRdb and include only in-frame sequences with V and J called. Some clones fail to appear in such tables; in the studies checked, an unresolved V gene covers under half of the shortfall, and the cause of the remainder is unknown. V, J and clone size derive from that table, while D and trimming were established from the DNA sequence. For this sample the table gives about 150,000 clones, of which roughly three quarters were detected only once. The ten top clones hold 9.5% to 15% of the sample.

The data derive from a study of cytotoxic CD8 clonotypes in ibrutinib-treated CLL (dated by TCRdb to 2020 to 2023). Describing the broader study: The cohort had eleven to twelve relapsed/refractory and 15 treatment-naive patients; some 17 were IGHV unmutated. Longitudinal samples were obtainable from 26 of the 86 participants in the trial. Cryopreserved peripheral blood mononuclear cells were collected at three points: before therapy, at response, and at either sustained remission or disease progression. Partial responses were observed in 24 patients and complete responses in 2; after a median follow-up of about 69 months, remission was maintained in 15 or so patients and progression was observed in roughly twelve. Response samples were taken after a median of 12 months on treatment, ranging from about 6 to 40 months. An average of around 250,000 productive templates and 94,082 productive rearrangements was obtained per sample. Every sample from remission and from progressive disease was obtained while the patients were still on ibrutinib.

Study-wide findings and limitations: Public clonotypes were rare and either contracted or stayed stable during treatment, and the rise in clonality at ibrutinib response reflected the expansion of private clonotypes. At ibrutinib response clonality went up, during sustained remission it held steady, and at progression it dropped back toward baseline. Sampling times were not matched between patients in sustained remission and patients whose disease was progressing, and lymph node repertoires were not examined. Baseline clonality exceeded that of age-matched healthy donors and correlated strongly with circulating CD8+ T-cell counts.

Recombination connected TRBV19 to TRBJ2-5; 10 central bases correspond to TRBD2. The source was PBMCs, collected after 12 months of ibrutinib treatment. The clonotype comes from a human donor with chronic lymphocytic leukemia. The DNA sequence reads TGTGCCAGTAGTATAAGGTTCCTAGCGGGAGTACAAGAGACCCAGTACTTC. Its amino acids are CASSIRFLAGVQETQYF. Beyond the CDR3, the reference TRBV19 and TRBJ2-5 genes provide the residues; the full variable domain reads: DGGITQSPKYLFRKEGQNVTLSCEQNLNHDAMYWYRQDPGQGLRLIYYSQIVNDFQKGDIAEGYSVSREKKESFPLTVTSAQKNPTAFYLCASSIRFLAGVQETQYFGPGTRLLVL.